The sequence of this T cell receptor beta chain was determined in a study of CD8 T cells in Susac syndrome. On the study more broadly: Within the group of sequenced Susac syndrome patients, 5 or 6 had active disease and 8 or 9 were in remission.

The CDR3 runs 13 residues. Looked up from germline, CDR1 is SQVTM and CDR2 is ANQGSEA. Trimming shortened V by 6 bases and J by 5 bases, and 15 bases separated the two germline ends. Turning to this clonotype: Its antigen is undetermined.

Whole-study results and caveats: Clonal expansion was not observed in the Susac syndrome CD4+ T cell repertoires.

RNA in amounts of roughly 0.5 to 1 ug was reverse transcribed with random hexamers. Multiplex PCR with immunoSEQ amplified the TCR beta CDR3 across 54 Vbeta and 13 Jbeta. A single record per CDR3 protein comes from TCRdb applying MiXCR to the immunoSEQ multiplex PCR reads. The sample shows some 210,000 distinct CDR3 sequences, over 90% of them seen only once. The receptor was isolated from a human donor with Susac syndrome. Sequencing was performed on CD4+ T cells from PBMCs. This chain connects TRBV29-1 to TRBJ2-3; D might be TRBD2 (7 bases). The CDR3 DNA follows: TGCAGCGTGAAACAGGGAGGGCAAGATACGCAGTATTTT. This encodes CSVKQGGQDTQYF.